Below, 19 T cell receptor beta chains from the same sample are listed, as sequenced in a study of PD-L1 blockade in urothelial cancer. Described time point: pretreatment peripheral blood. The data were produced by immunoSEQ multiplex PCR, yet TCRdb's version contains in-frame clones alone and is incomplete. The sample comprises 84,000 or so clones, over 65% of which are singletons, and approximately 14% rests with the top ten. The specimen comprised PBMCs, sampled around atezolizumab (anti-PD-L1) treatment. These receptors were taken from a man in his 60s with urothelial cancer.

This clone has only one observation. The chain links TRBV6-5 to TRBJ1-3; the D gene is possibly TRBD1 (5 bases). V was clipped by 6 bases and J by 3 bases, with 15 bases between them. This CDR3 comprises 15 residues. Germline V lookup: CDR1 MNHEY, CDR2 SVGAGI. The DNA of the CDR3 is TGTGCCAGCAGCCTACGTGGGGCCTTTGGAAACACCATATATTTT. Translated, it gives CASSLRGAFGNTIYF.

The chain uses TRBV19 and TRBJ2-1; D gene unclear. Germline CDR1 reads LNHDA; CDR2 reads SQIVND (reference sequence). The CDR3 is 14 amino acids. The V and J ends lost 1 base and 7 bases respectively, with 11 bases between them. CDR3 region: CASSIVRPENEQFF. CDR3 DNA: TGTGCCAGTAGTATAGTGCGACCGGAGAATGAGCAGTTCTTC.

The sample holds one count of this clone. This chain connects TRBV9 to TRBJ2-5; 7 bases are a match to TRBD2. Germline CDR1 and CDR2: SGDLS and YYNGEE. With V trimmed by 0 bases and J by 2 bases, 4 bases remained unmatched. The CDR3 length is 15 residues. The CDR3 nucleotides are TGTGCCAGCAGCGTAGTGGGGGGGGGACAAGAGACCCAGTACTTC. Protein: CASSVVGGGQETQYF.

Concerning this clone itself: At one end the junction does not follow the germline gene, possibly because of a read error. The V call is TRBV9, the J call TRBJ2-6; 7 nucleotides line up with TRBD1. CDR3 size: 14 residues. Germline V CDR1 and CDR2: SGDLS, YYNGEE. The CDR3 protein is CASSVDGTGAVLAF. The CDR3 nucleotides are TGTGCCAGCAGCGTAGATGGTACAGGGGCCGTCCTGGCTTTC.

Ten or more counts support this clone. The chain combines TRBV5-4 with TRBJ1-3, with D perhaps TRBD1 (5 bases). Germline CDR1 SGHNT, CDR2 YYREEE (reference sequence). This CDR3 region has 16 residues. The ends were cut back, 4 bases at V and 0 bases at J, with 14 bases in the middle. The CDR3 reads CASSQGLYPSGNTIYF. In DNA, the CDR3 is TGTGCCAGCAGCCAGGGCCTATACCCCTCTGGAAACACCATATATTTT.

The CDR3: CASREPGQTRSDTQYF. CDR3 DNA: TGTGCCAGCAGAGAACCGGGACAGACAAGATCGGATACGCAGTATTTT. This chain links TRBV6-1 with TRBJ2-3, with 7 bases that match TRBD1. There are 16 residues in the CDR3. Trimming cost V 6 bases and J 6 bases; bases outside gene matches: 15. Germline V gives CDR1 MNHNS, CDR2 SASEGT.

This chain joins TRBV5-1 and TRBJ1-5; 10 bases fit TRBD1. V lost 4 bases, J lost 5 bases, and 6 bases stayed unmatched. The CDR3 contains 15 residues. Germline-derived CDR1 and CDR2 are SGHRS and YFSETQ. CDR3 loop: CASSVGQGEDQPQHF. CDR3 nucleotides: TGCGCCAGCAGCGTAGGACAGGGGGAGGATCAGCCCCAGCATTTT. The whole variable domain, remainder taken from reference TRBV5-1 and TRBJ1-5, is KAGVTQTPRYLIKTRGQQVTLSCSPISGHRSVSWYQQTPGQGLQFLFEYFSETQRNKGNFPGRFSGRQFSNSRSEMNVSTLELGDSALYLCASSVGQGEDQPQHFGDGTRLSIL.

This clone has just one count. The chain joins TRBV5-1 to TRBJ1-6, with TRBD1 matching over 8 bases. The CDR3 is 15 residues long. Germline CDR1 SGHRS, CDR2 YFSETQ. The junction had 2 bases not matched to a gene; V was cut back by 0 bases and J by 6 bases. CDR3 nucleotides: TGCGCCAGCAGCTTGGTCGGACAGGGTAATTCACCCCTCCACTTT. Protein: CASSLVGQGNSPLHF.

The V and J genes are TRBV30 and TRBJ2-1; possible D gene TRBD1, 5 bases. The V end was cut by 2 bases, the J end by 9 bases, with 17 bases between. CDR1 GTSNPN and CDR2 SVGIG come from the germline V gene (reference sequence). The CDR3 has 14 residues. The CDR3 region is CAWSSGRVLGEQFF. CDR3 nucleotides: TGTGCCTGGAGTTCGGGCAGGGTATTGGGTGAGCAGTTCTTC.

CDR3: CASSQVLLAGGKYEQYF. CDR3 DNA sequence: TGCGCCAGCAGCCAAGTCCTGCTAGCGGGGGGGAAGTACGAGCAGTACTTC. This chain uses TRBV4-1 with TRBJ2-7; 12 nucleotides match TRBD2. The CDR3 consists of 17 residues. Trimming at V came to 1 base and at J to 4 bases, leaving 8 bases not matched to a gene. Germline assignment: CDR1 MGHRA and CDR2 YSYEKL.

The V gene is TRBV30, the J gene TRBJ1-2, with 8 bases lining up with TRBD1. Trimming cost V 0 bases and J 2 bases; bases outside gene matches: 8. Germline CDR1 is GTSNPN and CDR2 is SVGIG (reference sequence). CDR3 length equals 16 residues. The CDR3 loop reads CAWSVSRGLGNYGYTF. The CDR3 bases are TGTGCCTGGAGTGTGAGCAGGGGGCTAGGGAACTATGGCTACACCTTC. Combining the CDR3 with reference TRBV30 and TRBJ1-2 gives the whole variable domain SQTIHQWPATLVQPVGSPLSLECTVEGTSNPNLYWYRQAAGRGLQLLFYSVGIGQISSEVPQNLSASRPQDRQFILSSKKLLLSDSGFYLCAWSVSRGLGNYGYTFGSGTRLTVV.

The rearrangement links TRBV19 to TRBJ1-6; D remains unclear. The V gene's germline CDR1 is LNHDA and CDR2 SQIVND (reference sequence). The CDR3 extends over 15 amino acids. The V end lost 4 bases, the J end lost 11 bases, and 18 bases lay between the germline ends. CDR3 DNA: TGTGCCAGTAGTAGCGGTCCTCCCGAGTCTCCACCCCTCCACTTT. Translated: CASSSGPPESPPLHF.

CDR3 bases: TGTGCCTGGAGTCCGATTCGAGGAGAGACCCAGTACTTC. As protein: CAWSPIRGETQYF. This chain uses TRBV30 with TRBJ2-5, with no clear D. Germline V gives CDR1 GTSNPN, CDR2 SVGIG (reference sequence). V lost 2 bases and J lost 4, with 11 bases in between. The CDR3 extends over 13 amino acids.

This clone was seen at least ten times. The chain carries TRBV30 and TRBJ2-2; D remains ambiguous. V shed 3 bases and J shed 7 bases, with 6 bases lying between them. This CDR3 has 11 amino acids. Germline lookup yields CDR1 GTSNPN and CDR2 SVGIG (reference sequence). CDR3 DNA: TGTGCCTGGAGCGGTAACGGGGAGCTGTTTTTT. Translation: CAWSGNGELFF. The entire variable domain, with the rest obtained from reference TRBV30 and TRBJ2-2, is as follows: SQTIHQWPATLVQPVGSPLSLECTVEGTSNPNLYWYRQAAGRGLQLLFYSVGIGQISSEVPQNLSASRPQDRQFILSSKKLLLSDSGFYLCAWSGNGELFFGEGSRLTVL.

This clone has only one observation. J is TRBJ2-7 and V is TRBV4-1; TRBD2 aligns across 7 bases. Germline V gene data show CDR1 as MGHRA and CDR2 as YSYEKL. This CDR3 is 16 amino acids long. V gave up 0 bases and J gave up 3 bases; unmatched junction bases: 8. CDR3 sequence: CASSQDIERGGYEQYF. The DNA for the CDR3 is TGCGCCAGCAGCCAAGATATCGAGCGGGGAGGCTACGAGCAGTACTTC.

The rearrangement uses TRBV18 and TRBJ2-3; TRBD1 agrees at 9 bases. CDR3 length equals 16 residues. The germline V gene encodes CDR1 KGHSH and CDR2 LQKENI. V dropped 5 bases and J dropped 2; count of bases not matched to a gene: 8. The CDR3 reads CASSAFTGGNTDTQYF. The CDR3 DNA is TGTGCCAGCTCAGCTTTTACAGGGGGCAACACAGATACGCAGTATTTT.

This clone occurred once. This CDR3 is CASSYGLAGVGEQYF. DNA for the CDR3: TGTGCCAGCAGCTACGGACTAGCGGGGGTGGGGGAGCAGTACTTC. The V and J genes are TRBV5-6 and TRBJ2-7; 13 bases agree with TRBD2. CDR1 is SGHDT, CDR2 YYEEEE, per germline. The V gene end was trimmed by 3 bases and the J gene end by 7 bases; junction bases not matched to a gene: 7. The CDR3 is made up of 15 amino acids.

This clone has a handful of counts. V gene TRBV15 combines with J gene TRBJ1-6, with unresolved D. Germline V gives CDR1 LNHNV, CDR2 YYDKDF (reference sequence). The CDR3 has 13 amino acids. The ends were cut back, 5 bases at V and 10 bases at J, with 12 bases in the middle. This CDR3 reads CATSSATTSPLHF. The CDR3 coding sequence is TGTGCCACCAGCTCGGCCACTACGTCACCCCTCCACTTT.

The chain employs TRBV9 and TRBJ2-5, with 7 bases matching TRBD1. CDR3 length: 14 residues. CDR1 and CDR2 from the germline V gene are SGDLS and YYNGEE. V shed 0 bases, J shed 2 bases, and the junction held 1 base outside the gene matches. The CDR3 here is CASSVVGQQETQYF. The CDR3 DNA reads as TGTGCCAGCAGCGTAGTGGGACAGCAAGAGACCCAGTACTTC.